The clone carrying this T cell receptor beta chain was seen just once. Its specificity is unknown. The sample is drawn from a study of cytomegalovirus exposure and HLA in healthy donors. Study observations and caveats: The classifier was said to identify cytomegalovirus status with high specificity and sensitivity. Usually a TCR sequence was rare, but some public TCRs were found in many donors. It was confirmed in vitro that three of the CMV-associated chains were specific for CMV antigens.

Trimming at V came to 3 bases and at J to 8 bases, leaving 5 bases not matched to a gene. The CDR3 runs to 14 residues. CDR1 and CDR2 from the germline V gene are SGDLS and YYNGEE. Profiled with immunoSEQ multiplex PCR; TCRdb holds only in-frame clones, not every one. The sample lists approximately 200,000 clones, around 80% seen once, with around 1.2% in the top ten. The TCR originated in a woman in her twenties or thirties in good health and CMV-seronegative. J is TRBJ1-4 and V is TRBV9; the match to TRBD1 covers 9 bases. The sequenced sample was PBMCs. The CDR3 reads CASSEKTGGEKLFF. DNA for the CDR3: TGTGCCAGCAGCGAAAAGACAGGGGGAGAAAAACTGTTTTTT.